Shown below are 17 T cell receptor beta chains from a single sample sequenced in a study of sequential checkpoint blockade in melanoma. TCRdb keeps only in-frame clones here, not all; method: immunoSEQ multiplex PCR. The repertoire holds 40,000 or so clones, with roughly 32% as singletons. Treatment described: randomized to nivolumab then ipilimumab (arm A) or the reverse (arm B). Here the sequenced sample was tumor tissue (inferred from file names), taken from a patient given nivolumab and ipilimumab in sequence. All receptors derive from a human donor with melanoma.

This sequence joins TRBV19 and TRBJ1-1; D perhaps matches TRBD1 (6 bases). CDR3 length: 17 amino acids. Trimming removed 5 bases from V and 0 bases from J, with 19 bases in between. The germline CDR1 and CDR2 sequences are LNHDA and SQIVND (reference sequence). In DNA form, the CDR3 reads TGTGCCAGTAGTCCGACTTCGACAGGACTTATGAACACTGAAGCTTTCTTT. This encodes CASSPTSTGLMNTEAFF.

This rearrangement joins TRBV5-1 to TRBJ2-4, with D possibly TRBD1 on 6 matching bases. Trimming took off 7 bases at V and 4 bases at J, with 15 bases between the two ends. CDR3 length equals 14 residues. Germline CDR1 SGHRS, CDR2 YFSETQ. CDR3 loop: CASPHREYKNIQYF. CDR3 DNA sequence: TGCGCCAGCCCCCACAGGGAATATAAAAACATTCAGTACTTC.

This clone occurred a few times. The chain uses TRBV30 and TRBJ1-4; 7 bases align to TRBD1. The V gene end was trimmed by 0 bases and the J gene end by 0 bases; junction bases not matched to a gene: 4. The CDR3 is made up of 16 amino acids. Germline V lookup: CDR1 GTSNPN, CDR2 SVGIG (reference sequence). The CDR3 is CAWSVRQGATNEKLFF. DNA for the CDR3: TGTGCCTGGAGTGTACGACAGGGAGCAACTAATGAAAAACTGTTTTTT.

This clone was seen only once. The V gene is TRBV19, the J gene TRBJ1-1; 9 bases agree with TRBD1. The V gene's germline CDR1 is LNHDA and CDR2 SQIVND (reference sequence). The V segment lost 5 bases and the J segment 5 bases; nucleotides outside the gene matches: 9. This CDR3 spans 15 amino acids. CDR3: CASSPSTGGWTEAFF. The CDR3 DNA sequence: TGTGCCAGTAGTCCGTCGACAGGGGGGTGGACTGAAGCTTTCTTT.

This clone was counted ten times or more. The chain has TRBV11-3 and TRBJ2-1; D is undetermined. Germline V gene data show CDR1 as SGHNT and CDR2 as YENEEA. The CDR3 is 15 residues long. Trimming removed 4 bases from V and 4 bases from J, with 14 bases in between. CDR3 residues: CASSSPRGRYNEQFF. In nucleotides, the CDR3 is TGTGCCAGCAGCTCCCCGAGAGGTCGGTACAATGAGCAGTTCTTC.

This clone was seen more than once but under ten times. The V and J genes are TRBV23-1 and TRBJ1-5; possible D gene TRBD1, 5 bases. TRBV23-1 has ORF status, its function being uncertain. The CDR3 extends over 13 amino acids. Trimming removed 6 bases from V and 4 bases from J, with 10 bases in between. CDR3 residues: CASSFEGNQPQHF. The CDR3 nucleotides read TGCGCCAGCAGCTTCGAGGGGAATCAGCCCCAGCATTTT.

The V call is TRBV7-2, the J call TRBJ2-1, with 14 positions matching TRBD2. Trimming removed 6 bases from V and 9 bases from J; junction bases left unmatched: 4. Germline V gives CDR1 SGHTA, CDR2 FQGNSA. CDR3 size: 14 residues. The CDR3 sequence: CASRPGLAGGEQFF. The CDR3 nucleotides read TGTGCCAGCAGGCCCGGACTAGCGGGGGGTGAGCAGTTCTTC.

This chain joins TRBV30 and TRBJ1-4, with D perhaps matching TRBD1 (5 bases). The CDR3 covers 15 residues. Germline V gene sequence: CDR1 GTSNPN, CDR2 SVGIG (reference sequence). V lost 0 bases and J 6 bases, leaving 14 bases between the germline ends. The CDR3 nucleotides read TGTGCCTGGAGTGTGTCAGGGATGCTTGATGAAAAACTGTTTTTT. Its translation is CAWSVSGMLDEKLFF.

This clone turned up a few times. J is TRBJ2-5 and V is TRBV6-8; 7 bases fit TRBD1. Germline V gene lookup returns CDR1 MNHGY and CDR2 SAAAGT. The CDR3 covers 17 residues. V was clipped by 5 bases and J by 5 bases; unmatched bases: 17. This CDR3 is CASSDLTGLMGWETQYF. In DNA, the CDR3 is TGTGCCAGCAGTGACTTGACAGGGCTTATGGGTTGGGAGACCCAGTACTTC.

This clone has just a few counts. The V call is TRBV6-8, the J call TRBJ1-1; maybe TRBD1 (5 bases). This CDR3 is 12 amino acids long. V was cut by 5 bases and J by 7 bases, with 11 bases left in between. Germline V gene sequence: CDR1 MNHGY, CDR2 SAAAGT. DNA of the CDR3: TGTGCCAGCAGTCAACGACAGAATGAAGCTTTCTTT. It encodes CASSQRQNEAFF.

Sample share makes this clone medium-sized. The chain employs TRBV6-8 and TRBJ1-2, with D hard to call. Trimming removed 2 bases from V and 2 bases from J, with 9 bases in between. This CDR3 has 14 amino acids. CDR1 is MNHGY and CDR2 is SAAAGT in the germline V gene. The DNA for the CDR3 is TGTGCCAGCAGTTACCTAGGGCCCAACTATGGCTACACCTTC. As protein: CASSYLGPNYGYTF.

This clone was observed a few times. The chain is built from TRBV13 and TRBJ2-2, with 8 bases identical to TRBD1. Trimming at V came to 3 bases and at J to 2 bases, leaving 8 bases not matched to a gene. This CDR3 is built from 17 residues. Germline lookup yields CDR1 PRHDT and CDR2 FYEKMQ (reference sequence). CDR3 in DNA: TGTGCCAGCAGCTTCAACCAGGGGGCGAGAAACACCGGGGAGCTGTTTTTT. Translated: CASSFNQGARNTGELFF.

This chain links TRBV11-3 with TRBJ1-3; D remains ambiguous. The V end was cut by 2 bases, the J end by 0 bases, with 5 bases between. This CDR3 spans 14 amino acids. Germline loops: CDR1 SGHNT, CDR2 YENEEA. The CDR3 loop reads CASSLSGSGNTIYF. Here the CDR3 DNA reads TGTGCCAGCAGCTTATCTGGCTCTGGAAACACCATATATTTT.

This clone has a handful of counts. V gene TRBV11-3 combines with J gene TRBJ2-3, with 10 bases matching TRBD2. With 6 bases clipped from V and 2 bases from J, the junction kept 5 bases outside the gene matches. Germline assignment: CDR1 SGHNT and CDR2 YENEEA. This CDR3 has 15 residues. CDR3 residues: CASSQTSGFTDTQYF. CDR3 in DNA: TGTGCCAGCAGTCAGACTAGCGGGTTCACAGATACGCAGTATTTT.

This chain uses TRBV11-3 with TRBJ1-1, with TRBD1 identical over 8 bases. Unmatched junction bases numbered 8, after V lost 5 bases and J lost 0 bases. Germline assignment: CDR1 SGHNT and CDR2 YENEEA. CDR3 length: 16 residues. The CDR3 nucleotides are TGTGCCAGCAGCCGTAACAGGGGGGGGATGAACACTGAAGCTTTCTTT. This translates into CASSRNRGGMNTEAFF.

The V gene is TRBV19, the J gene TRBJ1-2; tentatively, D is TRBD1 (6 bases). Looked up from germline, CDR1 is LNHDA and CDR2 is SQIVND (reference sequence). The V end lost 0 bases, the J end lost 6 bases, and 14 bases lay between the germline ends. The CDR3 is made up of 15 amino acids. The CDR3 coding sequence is TGTGCCAGTAGTATAGATATAGGGGGACGCCATGGCTACACCTTC. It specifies CASSIDIGGRHGYTF.

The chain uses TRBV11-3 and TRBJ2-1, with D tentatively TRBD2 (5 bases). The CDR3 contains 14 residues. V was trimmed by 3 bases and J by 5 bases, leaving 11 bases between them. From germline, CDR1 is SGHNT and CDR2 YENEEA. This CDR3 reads CASSFNWGDNEQFF. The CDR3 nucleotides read TGTGCCAGCAGCTTTAACTGGGGAGACAATGAGCAGTTCTTC.